This T cell receptor beta chain was captured in a study of shared clonotypes between healthy human individuals (dated by TCRdb to 2020 to 2022). For the wider study: The cohort included a few men and a couple of women between 18 and 49 years of age. Blood TCR repertoires of five healthy adults were deeply sequenced to estimate repertoire size and the extent of clonotype sharing between individuals. To increase sequencing depth and limit assay-specific biases, different laboratories used diverse techniques to prepare libraries and sequence TCR repertoires. For each donor, CD4 naive and CD4 memory were each given three plates, CD8 naive was given two plates, and CD8 memory was given one plate. Between about 0.85 and 8.9 billion PBMCs per donor were obtained by leukapheresis.

Of note for this clone: Its target antigen remains unknown. No quality values exist for individual bases; no much larger clone is one base distant.

CD8 naive samples were CD45RO-negative cells positively selected for CCR7, giving a CD45RA+CCR7+ population that excluded TemRA cells. The donors were healthy, HIV-negative adults with no recently reported acute infections or vaccinations. All donors were Caucasian adults living in Nashville, Tennessee, USA. After blood collection by leukapheresis, PBMCs were isolated using Ficoll-Histopaque density gradient centrifugation and then cryopreserved in the vapor phase of liquid nitrogen. Analytical flow cytometry was used to check the purity and quantity of each magnetically sorted T cell population. Each sorted fraction had its genomic DNA isolated and then quantified by UV absorbance on a Nanodrop 2000c. Using the deep immunoSEQ assay, TCR CDR3 regions were amplified from genomic DNA by multiplex PCR. Extracted genomic DNA from each cell subset was spread evenly across all wells of several immunoSEQ 96-well plates, with each plate serving as a replicate. For sorted subsets, roughly 200 ng of genomic DNA, equivalent to around 31,000 T cell genomes, went into each replicate PCR. Purified libraries were measured with a Qubit 3.0 fluorometer, size-checked on a Bioanalyzer 2100, and measured again with the KAPA Library Quantification kit. A separate single-read 150-cycle Illumina NextSeq 550 flow cell was used to sequence each immunoSEQ 96-well plate. In the source study's methods: Because the immunoSEQ output held only junctional sequences and lacked quality scores, the filtering could not match the filtering applied to full-length reads. Sequences were annotated with PyIR, a Python wrapper for IgBLAST v1.9, and V/J genes and CDR3 were assigned using IMGT germline references. Reads with weak V/J assignments (E-value above 1e-6), missing CDR3, stop codons, out-of-frame junctions, or ambiguous translated residues were removed. A V3J clonotype was defined by an identical inferred V gene, J gene, and CDR3 amino acid sequence. To compute the percentage overlap between repertoires, the number of shared unique clonotypes was divided by the size of the smaller repertoire. Repertoire richness was assessed with RTK rarefaction, the Chao1 estimator, and Recon v2.1 estimates of unobserved clonotypes. Generation probabilities for all TCRbeta clonotypes obtained by the gDNA method from a handful of donors were computed using OLGA. TCRdb obtained this table from immuneACCESS and retained in-frame rearrangements with V and J assigned. These tables miss some clones; where compared with another copy, unresolved V genes account for less than half of the shortfall, and the remainder is unexplained. V and J calls and clone size are given by that table; D and trimming were obtained from the DNA. The sample yields about 1.9 million clones; around 93% were counted once. The ten largest clones add up to approximately 1.6% of the sample.

General study outcomes and caveats: Across a few donors, 4.5% to 6.5% of naive CD4, 3% to 3.5% of naive CD8, roughly 2.2% of memory CD4, and around 0.4% of memory CD8 clonotypes were shared. The genetic and exposure-history diversity represented was limited by the small number of donors. Sampling was limited to blood, and TCR repertoires in tissue likely differ from TCR repertoires in blood. Clonotypes shared by all four sorted-subset donors showed higher generation probabilities than non-shared clonotypes. Even with the large sequencing depth, rarefaction of the sorted-subset datasets indicated that sequencing was incomplete. Estimated clonotype richness was generally larger for naive than for memory subsets. Pairwise subsampling indicated that sequencing depth was expected to affect the degree of clonotype sharing among donors.

The CDR3 runs 15 residues from the cysteine to the phenylalanine. Only CDR3 DNA is held: 45 bases, read in frame from base 1. The germline ends are 6 bases apart after V is trimmed by 1 base and J by 0 bases. The germline V gene gives CDR1 as MNHEY and CDR2 as SVGAGI. The chain links TRBV6-5 with TRBJ2-2, with the identity of the D gene unclear. The sample consisted of naive CD8+ T cells from PBMCs. What the cell subset or site label conveys for this sample: CD45RA+CCR7+. The sequence derives from a man between 18 and 35 years old in good health. Some clones in this sample may be carry-over from other donors' samples. The CDR3 protein: CASSYYIANTGELFF. The DNA reads TGTGCCAGCAGTTACTACATCGCGAACACCGGGGAGCTGTTTTTT.